This T cell receptor (beta chain) was profiled in a study of blood T cells in healthy people across ages. Study results and limitations: Both higher diversity and more naive CD4+ cells marked long-lived donors when set against aged donors.

The table lists this clonotype with many counts. Its antigen is still unknown. Through a sample-barcoded 5' primer and a J-beta primer mix, a second PCR was run for roughly 6 to 11 cycles. One entry per CDR3 protein results from TCRdb running MiXCR on the 5' RACE reads. The data contain about 1.8 million distinct CDR3 sequences, approximately 50% of them singletons. Deletions cut 2 bases from V and 3 bases from J, with 8 bases between. The CDR3 length is 13 residues. Germline CDR1 and CDR2: SQVTM and ANQGSEA. The sequencing sample was made of blood. The genes are TRBV29-1 and TRBJ2-1, with D possibly matching TRBD1 (5 bases). This sequence originates from a woman aged 40-49 years in good health. CDR3 in DNA: TGCAGCGTTGAACCCCAGGGCTACAATGAGCAGTTCTTC. Protein sequence: CSVEPQGYNEQFF.